Here is one T cell receptor beta chain with its context. In its sample, this clone was seen a few times. Its binding antigen is unknown. No quality values exist for individual bases; no much larger clone is one base distant. CDR1 and CDR2 are read off the germline V gene as MGHRA and YSYEKL. Between the V and J ends, shortened by 3 bases and 4 bases respectively, the junction contains 10 bases. Its CDR3 holds 13 amino acids, cysteine through phenylalanine. Only CDR3 DNA remains: 39 bases, in frame from the first base. At study entry, adolescents were screened for latent tuberculosis infection by tuberculin skin test and QuantiFERON-TB GOLD In-Tube IGRA. Immunosequencing of unsorted cryopreserved PBMC covered, on average, roughly 93,000 T cells per clinical donor. Eleven high schools in the Worcester region of the Western Cape, South Africa, served as enrollment sites for adolescents aged 12 to 18 years. Ten or so M. tuberculosis-infected and around 10 uninfected adolescents were selected with matching for age and sex. PBMC from adolescents were isolated by density centrifugation from freshly drawn heparinized blood and then cryopreserved.

This entry comes from a study of T cells in tuberculosis listed by TCRdb under 2018. Regarding the research as a whole: In the study, CD1B tetramers and high-throughput TCR immunosequencing were combined to characterize T cells specific for the mycobacterial lipid antigen glucose monomycolate (GMM). With ten people per group, a South African clinical cohort compared IGRA-negative adolescents, IGRA-positive adolescents with latent tuberculosis, and adults with active tuberculosis.

Results the study describes overall, beyond this receptor: Clinical samples were selected based on the availability of cryopreserved specimens, with adults included as active tuberculosis cases and adolescents included as controls. The smaller NN-distances in active tuberculosis patients were driven in part by shorter CDR3-alpha lengths, while the difference seen for TCR-beta was not statistically significant. A classifier using the diverse GMM-specific repertoire reached approximately 90% accuracy (AUROC roughly 0.9), compared with 70% to 75% accuracy using GEM motif frequencies. Smaller mean NN-distances to GMM-specific TCRs were observed in active tuberculosis TCR-alpha repertoires than in IGRA-negative controls, suggesting clonal expansion of GMM-specific TCRs.

The immunoSEQ multiplex PCR assay was used to generate TCR libraries, with TCR-beta and/or TCR-alpha/delta assays applied to each sample. Amplified TCR libraries were sequenced on the Illumina high-throughput platform. The paper's processing steps were these. Clustering and dimensionality reduction relied on pairwise TCRdist distances among GMM-specific receptors from T cells that were either sorted ex vivo or expanded in vitro. The score assigned to each clinical repertoire was mean NN-distance, meaning the average TCRdist to the nearest 10% of tetramer-positive reference sequences. GEM TCR motif frequency was calculated as the fraction of unique TCRs that matched known GEM sequences by V/J usage and CDR3 length. Active tuberculosis was classified by linear discriminant analysis with leave-one-out cross-validation, implemented in scikit-learn. The table was pulled from immuneACCESS by TCRdb, which kept in-frame rearrangements only. Such tables lose some clones; where checked, under half of the loss comes from unresolved V genes, and the rest has no known cause. For V, J and clone size, that table is used; D and trimming come from the DNA. Across this sample there are around 35,000 clones, with over 85% seen only once. Of the sample, about 7.5% is held by the ten largest clones.

The sample comprised PBMCs. This TCR was recovered from a donor between 10 and 35 years old with latent tuberculosis or without tuberculosis infection. The chain links TRBV4-1 with TRBJ2-7, with a weak D call of TRBD1 (6 bases match). The CDR3 region: CASSQGARYEQYF. The sequence in DNA is TGCGCCAGCAGCCAGGGGGCACGTTACGAGCAGTACTTC.